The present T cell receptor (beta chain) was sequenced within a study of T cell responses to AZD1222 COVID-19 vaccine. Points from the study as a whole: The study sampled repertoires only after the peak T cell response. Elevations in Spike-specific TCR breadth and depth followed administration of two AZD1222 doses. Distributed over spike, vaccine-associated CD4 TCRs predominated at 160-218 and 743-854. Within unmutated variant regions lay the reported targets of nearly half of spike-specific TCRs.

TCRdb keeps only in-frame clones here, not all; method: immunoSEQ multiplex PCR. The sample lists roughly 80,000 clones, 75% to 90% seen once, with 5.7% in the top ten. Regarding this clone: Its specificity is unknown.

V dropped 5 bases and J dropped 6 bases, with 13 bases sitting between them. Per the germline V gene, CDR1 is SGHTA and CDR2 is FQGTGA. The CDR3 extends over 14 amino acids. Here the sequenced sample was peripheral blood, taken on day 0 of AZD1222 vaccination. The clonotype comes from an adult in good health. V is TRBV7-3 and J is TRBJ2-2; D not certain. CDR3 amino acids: CASSLGPSAGELFF. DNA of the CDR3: TGTGCCAGCAGCCTCGGACCCAGCGCCGGGGAGCTGTTTTTT.